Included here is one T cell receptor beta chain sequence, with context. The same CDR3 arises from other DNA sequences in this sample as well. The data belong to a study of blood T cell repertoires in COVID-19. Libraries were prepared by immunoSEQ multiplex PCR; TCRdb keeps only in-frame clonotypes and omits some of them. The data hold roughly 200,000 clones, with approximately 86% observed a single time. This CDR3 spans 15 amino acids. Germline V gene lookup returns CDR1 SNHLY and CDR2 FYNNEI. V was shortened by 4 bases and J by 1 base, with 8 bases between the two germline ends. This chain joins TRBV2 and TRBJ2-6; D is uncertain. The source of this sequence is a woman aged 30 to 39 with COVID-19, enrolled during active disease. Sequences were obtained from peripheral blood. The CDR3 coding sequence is TGTGCCAGCAGTGCTACGCTTTCTGGGGCCAACGTCCTGACTTTC. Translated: CASSATLSGANVLTF.